Listed here is a single T cell receptor beta chain. The target antigen is unknown. This specimen comes from a study of T cells in Graves' hyperthyroidism and ophthalmopathy. The CDR3 runs to 14 residues. The V and J ends lost 11 bases and 2 bases, in that order; junction bases with no gene match: 9. Germline V gene sequence: CDR1 MNHNS, CDR2 SASEGT. Study-level points and caveats: Expanded thyroid clonotypes (above 0.001) were mostly also found in blood.

Researchers amplified the TCR beta CDR3 regions from RNA transcripts. HTBI primers drove first-round RT-PCR of the TCR CDR3. Via MiXCR, TCRdb re-called the multiplex PCR reads, giving one row per CDR3 protein. The data show 550,000 to 800,000 distinct CDR3 sequences, with 17% seen just once and 15% to 19% held by the top ten. Sequenced: blood. The chain uses TRBV6-1 and TRBJ2-1; 7 positions match TRBD1. The receptor was isolated from a man aged 45 to 65 with Graves' hyperthyroidism. The CDR3 loop is CACQPTGAYNEQFF. In DNA form, the CDR3 reads TGTGCCTGCCAACCTACAGGGGCCTACAATGAGCAGTTCTTC.